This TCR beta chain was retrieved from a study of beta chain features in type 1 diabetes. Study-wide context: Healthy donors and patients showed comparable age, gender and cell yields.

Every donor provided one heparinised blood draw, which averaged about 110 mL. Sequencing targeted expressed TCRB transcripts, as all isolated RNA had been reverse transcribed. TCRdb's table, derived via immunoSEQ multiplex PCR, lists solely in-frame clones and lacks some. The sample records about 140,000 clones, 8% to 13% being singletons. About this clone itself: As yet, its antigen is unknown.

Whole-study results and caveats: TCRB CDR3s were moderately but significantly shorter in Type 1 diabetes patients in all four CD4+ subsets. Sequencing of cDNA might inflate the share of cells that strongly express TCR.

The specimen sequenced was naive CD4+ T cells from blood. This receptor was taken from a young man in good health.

CDR3 residues: CASSLESLFRSYEQYF. In DNA form, the CDR3 reads TGTGCCAGCAGCTTAGAATCGCTCTTCAGGTCCTACGAGCAGTACTTC. V and J are TRBV11-3 and TRBJ2-7; D gene uncertain. CDR1 and CDR2 from the germline V gene are SGHNT and YENEEA. The CDR3 extends over 16 amino acids. The V and J ends lost 0 bases and 1 base respectively, with 13 bases between them.